This entry lists 18 T cell receptor beta chains sequenced from one sample in a study of blood T cell repertoires in COVID-19. Clones were read by immunoSEQ multiplex PCR, and TCRdb kept only the in-frame ones, dropping some. The sample lists roughly 330,000 clones, over 70% occurring once. Material: PBMCs or T cells enriched from blood (not recorded which). These receptor sequences come from a young man who had recovered from COVID-19.

V and J are TRBV5-4 and TRBJ1-6, with a possible D match to TRBD1 (5 bases). The CDR3 contains 15 residues. Germline V CDR1 and CDR2: SGHNT, YYREEE (reference sequence). V lost 0 bases, J lost 9 bases, and 13 bases lay in between. The CDR3 nucleotides are TGTGCCAGCAGCTTGGCCGGGGCGCGGGGTTCACCCCTCCACTTT. Its protein is CASSLAGARGSPLHF.

V and J are TRBV5-4 and TRBJ1-2; the D gene is possibly TRBD1 (5 bases). Germline CDR1 reads SGHNT; CDR2 reads YYREEE (reference sequence). The CDR3 length is 14 residues. V was clipped by 0 bases and J by 4 bases, with 10 bases between them. CDR3 loop: CASSLVAGPYGYTF. The CDR3 DNA is TGTGCCAGCAGCTTGGTGGCAGGGCCCTATGGCTACACCTTC.

V and J are TRBV6-1 and TRBJ1-5, with no clear D. The ends were cut back, 2 bases at V and 0 bases at J, with 11 bases in the middle. Germline CDR1 reads MNHNS; CDR2 reads SASEGT. The CDR3 has 16 residues. The CDR3 spells CASSEWNSFSNQPQHF. The CDR3 DNA reads as TGTGCCAGCAGTGAATGGAACAGCTTTAGCAATCAGCCCCAGCATTTT.

CDR3 DNA sequence: TGTGCCAGCAGCATCTCCCCCGGGGGTCAGACCCAGTACTTC. Protein: CASSISPGGQTQYF. The chain is built from TRBV5-6 and TRBJ2-5; a weak D match, TRBD2 (6 bases). In germline, CDR1 is SGHDT, CDR2 YYEEEE. The CDR3 covers 14 residues. V was clipped by 4 bases and J by 6 bases, with 16 bases between them.

This rearrangement joins TRBV7-3 to TRBJ2-3, with D perhaps TRBD1 (6 bases). Trimming stripped 5 bases from V and 1 base from J, with 13 bases between. The CDR3 covers 15 residues. Per germline, CDR1 SGHTA and CDR2 FQGTGA. The DNA of the CDR3 is TGTGCCAGCAGCCCCACAGGGTTCGGCACAGATACGCAGTATTTT. This translates into CASSPTGFGTDTQYF.

V usage is TRBV10-2 and J usage is TRBJ1-3; D is unclear. The germline CDR1 and CDR2 sequences are WSHSY and SAAADI. This CDR3 spans 13 amino acids. V lost 0 bases and J 9 bases, leaving 9 bases between the germline ends. The CDR3 DNA reads as TGCGCCAGCAGTGAGTCGAGGGCCGTCACCATATATTTT. The encoded protein is CASSESRAVTIYF.

The chain uses TRBV28 and TRBJ2-2, with 8 positions matching TRBD1. The length of the CDR3 is 16 residues. Trimming took 3 bases from V and 4 from J; bases not matched to a gene: 7. CDR1 and CDR2 (germline): MDHEN, SYDVKM. CDR3 protein: CASSFSGQGPTGELFF. CDR3 nucleotides: TGTGCCAGCAGTTTCTCCGGACAGGGACCCACCGGGGAGCTGTTTTTT.

This rearrangement joins TRBV6-5 to TRBJ2-5, with 8 positions matching TRBD1. This CDR3 has 15 amino acids. With 7 bases clipped from V and 2 bases from J, the junction kept 9 bases outside the gene matches. Germline CDR1 reads MNHEY; CDR2 reads SVGAGI. The chain's CDR3 is CASIFWNRGQETQYF. The CDR3 nucleotides are TGTGCCAGCATCTTCTGGAACAGGGGGCAAGAGACCCAGTACTTC.

Details on this clone: Other nucleotide sequences from this sample produce the same CDR3. The V call is TRBV18, the J call TRBJ2-1; D ambiguous. V was clipped by 2 bases and J by 9 bases, with 8 bases between them. CDR3 size: 12 residues. Germline loops: CDR1 KGHSH, CDR2 LQKENI. CDR3 DNA sequence: TGTGCCAGCTCACCAGGAGCATCTGAGCAGTTCTTC. Amino acid sequence: CASSPGASEQFF.

This chain joins TRBV5-1 and TRBJ1-5; no firm D call. The CDR3 length is 14 residues. The germline CDR1 and CDR2 sequences are SGHRS and YFSETQ. V dropped 1 base and J dropped 5 bases, with 10 bases sitting between them. The CDR3 bases are TGCGCCAGCAGCTTGAGGCTCGGGGATCAGCCCCAGCATTTT. Its protein product is CASSLRLGDQPQHF.

A word on this clone: The sample contains more than one DNA sequence encoding this CDR3. This chain links TRBV5-1 with TRBJ1-4, with D possibly matching TRBD1 (5 bases). Trimming took off 4 bases at V and 0 bases at J, with 10 bases between the two ends. This CDR3 spans 15 amino acids. The V gene's germline CDR1 is SGHRS and CDR2 YFSETQ. In nucleotides, the CDR3 is TGCGCCAGCAGCACCGGGGGGGCAACTAATGAAAAACTGTTTTTT. This codes for CASSTGGATNEKLFF. Using reference TRBV5-1 and TRBJ1-4 for the parts outside the CDR3, the full variable domain is KAGVTQTPRYLIKTRGQQVTLSCSPISGHRSVSWYQQTPGQGLQFLFEYFSETQRNKGNFPGRFSGRQFSNSRSEMNVSTLELGDSALYLCASSTGGATNEKLFFGSGTQLSVL.

CDR3: CASSLGQGADTQYF. DNA of the CDR3: TGTGCCAGCAGCTTAGGACAGGGGGCGGATACGCAGTATTTT. The chain combines TRBV11-2 with TRBJ2-3; TRBD1 aligns across 10 bases. V shed 1 base, J shed 6 bases, and the junction held 1 base outside the gene matches. Germline V lookup: CDR1 SGHAT, CDR2 FQNNGV. CDR3 length: 14 amino acids. The entire variable domain, with the rest obtained from reference TRBV11-2 and TRBJ2-3, is as follows: EAGVAQSPRYKIIEKRQSVAFWCNPISGHATLYWYQQILGQGPKLLIQFQNNGVVDDSQLPKDRFSAERLKGVDSTLKIQPAKLEDSAVYLCASSLGQGADTQYFGPGTRLTVL.

The chain employs TRBV2 and TRBJ1-5; D perhaps matches TRBD1 (6 bases). The CDR3 loop spans 13 amino acids. Germline V gives CDR1 SNHLY, CDR2 FYNNEI. Trimming cost V 3 bases and J 5 bases, with 8 bases left between them. The CDR3 coding sequence is TGTGCCAGCAGTGAGGCAGGGGATCAGCCCCAGCATTTT. Residues: CASSEAGDQPQHF.

This chain links TRBV2 with TRBJ1-1; TRBD1 is a possible D gene (6 bases). The CDR3 runs 12 residues. The germline CDR1 and CDR2 sequences are SNHLY and FYNNEI. The V end was cut by 11 bases, the J end by 5 bases, with 15 bases between. CDR3 sequence: CAGTGSGTEAFF. CDR3 nucleotide sequence: TGTGCCGGAACAGGGTCGGGGACTGAAGCTTTCTTT.

The V call is TRBV18, the J call TRBJ1-2, with 12 bases lining up with TRBD1. The CDR3 sequence is 15 residues long. Germline CDR1 and CDR2: KGHSH and LQKENI. J lost 7 bases, V lost 7 bases, and 10 bases had no gene match. CDR3 sequence reads: CASLPGQGALSGYTF. In nucleotides, the CDR3 is TGTGCCAGCTTACCGGGACAGGGGGCGCTGAGTGGCTACACCTTC.

The genes are TRBV28 and TRBJ1-3; D gene ambiguous. CDR3 length: 12 residues. V dropped 7 bases and J dropped 0 bases, with 4 bases sitting between them. Germline loops: CDR1 MDHEN, CDR2 SYDVKM. The CDR3 DNA follows: TGTGCCAGCACCGTCTCTGGAAACACCATATATTTT. This gives the protein CASTVSGNTIYF.

The gene calls are TRBV2 and TRBJ1-5; maybe TRBD1 (6 bases). This CDR3 spans 16 amino acids. Trimming shortened V by 5 bases and J by 4 bases, and 18 bases separated the two germline ends. Germline CDR1 is SNHLY and CDR2 is FYNNEI. DNA for the CDR3: TGTGCCAGCAGTCAACAGGGTCGGGGTGGAAATCAGCCCCAGCATTTT. As protein: CASSQQGRGGNQPQHF.

The chain links TRBV5-4 to TRBJ2-1; D is unclear. CDR3 length equals 13 residues. V dropped 0 bases and J dropped 6 bases, with 7 bases sitting between them. Germline CDR1 SGHNT, CDR2 YYREEE (reference sequence). As DNA, the CDR3 is TGTGCCAGCAGCTTGGGGAGATTCAATGAGCAGTTCTTC. As protein: CASSLGRFNEQFF.